The clone carrying this T cell receptor (beta chain) has only a few counts. Its antigen is undetermined. The study ran its PCR with 60 Vbeta and 13 Jbeta primers. Profiling relied on immunoSEQ multiplex PCR, and the TCRdb table lists in-frame clones only, not all of them. This table holds some 150,000 clones, approximately 75% found once. This sample was included in a study of cytomegalovirus exposure and HLA in healthy donors. Notes on the study in general: Highest at DRB1 and lowest at HLA-C, TCR association rates differed among HLA loci in a later analysis. When analyzed later, a missense DCLRE1C variant was found to be linked to TCR beta V- and J-gene trimming.

Trimming at V came to 6 bases and at J to 4 bases, leaving 7 bases not matched to a gene. The CDR3 is 15 residues long. Per germline, CDR1 LNHDA and CDR2 SQIVND (reference sequence). The chain recombines TRBV19 with TRBJ2-2; 8 bases fit TRBD1. The sequence derives from a man between 45 and 60 years old in good health and CMV-seropositive. The sequenced material came from PBMCs. The CDR3 DNA reads as TGTGCCAGTAGGAGGCAGGGGGCCGGCACCGGGGAGCTGTTTTTT. Encoded protein: CASRRQGAGTGELFF.